The clone carrying this T cell receptor beta chain has just a few counts. Antigen: not known. The CDR3 contains 16 residues. The germline V gene encodes CDR1 MNHNY and CDR2 SVGAGI (reference sequence). Unmatched junction bases numbered 12, after V lost 6 bases and J lost 5 bases. This sample was included in a study of cytomegalovirus exposure and HLA in healthy donors. Study-level findings and limits: An analysis that was carried out later associated 15,000 to 20,000 TCR beta sequences with HLA alleles at 0.05 false discovery rate. Later examination showed HLA-associated TCR beta chains had greater clonal expansion than equally common others. Among TCR sequences, most were rare, though some public TCRs appeared in many donors.

The primer mix had 60 Vbeta and 13 Jbeta primers. Sequencing was performed with immunoSEQ multiplex PCR; in TCRdb, only in-frame clones are kept and a portion is missing. The sample lists 90,000 to 150,000 clones; more than 65% were seen once. The receptor's source is a man aged 35 to 55 in good health and CMV-seropositive. Material for sequencing was PBMCs. The chain is built from TRBV6-6 and TRBJ2-1; 8 nucleotides align to TRBD2. The CDR3 nucleotides are TGTGCCAGCAGCCCCCCGGGGAGCGGGGGAAACAATGAGCAGTTCTTC. Protein: CASSPPGSGGNNEQFF.